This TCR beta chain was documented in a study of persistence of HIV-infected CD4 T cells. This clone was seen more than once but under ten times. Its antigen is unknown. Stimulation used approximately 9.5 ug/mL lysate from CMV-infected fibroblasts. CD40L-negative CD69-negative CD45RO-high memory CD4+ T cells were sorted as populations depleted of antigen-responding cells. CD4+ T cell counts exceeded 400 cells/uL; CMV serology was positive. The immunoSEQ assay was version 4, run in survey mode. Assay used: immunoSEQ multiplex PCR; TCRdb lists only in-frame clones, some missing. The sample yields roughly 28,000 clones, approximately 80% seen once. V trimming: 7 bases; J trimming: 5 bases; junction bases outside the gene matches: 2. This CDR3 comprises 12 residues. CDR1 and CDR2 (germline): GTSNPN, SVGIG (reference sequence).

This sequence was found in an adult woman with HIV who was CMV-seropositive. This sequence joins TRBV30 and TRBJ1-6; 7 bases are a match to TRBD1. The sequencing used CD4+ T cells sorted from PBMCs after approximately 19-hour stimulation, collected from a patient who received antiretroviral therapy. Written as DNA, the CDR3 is TGTGCCTCCGGACAGGATAATTCACCCCTCCACTTT. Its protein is CASGQDNSPLHF.